These 8 T cell receptor beta chains share one sample of origin, sequenced in a study of identifying expanded T cells in peripheral blood. TCRdb keeps only in-frame clones here, not all; method: immunoSEQ multiplex PCR. The table has 75,000 to 95,000 clones, about 90% seen once. The sequenced material came from blood. Receptors were obtained from a person aged 18 to 70 in good health.

V and J are TRBV19 and TRBJ1-1; possibly TRBD1 for D (5 bases). Germline values: CDR1 LNHDA, CDR2 SQIVND (reference sequence). This CDR3 contains 16 residues. The V end lost 5 bases, the J end lost 4 bases, and 20 bases lay between the germline ends. CDR3 sequence reads: CASSYSWGGTGTEAFF. CDR3 nucleotides: TGTGCCAGTAGTTATTCTTGGGGGGGTACAGGCACTGAAGCTTTCTTT.

The chain carries TRBV5-1 and TRBJ2-1; 8 positions match TRBD1. Germline CDR1 SGHRS, CDR2 YFSETQ. Unmatched junction bases numbered 8, after V lost 5 bases and J lost 7 bases. There are 14 residues in the CDR3. CDR3 coding DNA: TGCGCCAGCAGGACAGGGGATCCGGGGAATGAGCAGTTCTTC. Encoded protein: CASRTGDPGNEQFF.

The chain links TRBV6-5 to TRBJ1-6, with D perhaps matching TRBD1 (5 bases). The germline V gene has CDR1 MNHEY and CDR2 SVGAGI. Trimming left V 4 bases short and J 9 bases short, with 19 bases between. The CDR3 runs 16 residues. CDR3 coding DNA: TGTGCCAGCAGTTCAACGAGGGGAAGGCTGTCTTCACCCCTCCACTTT. Its translation: CASSSTRGRLSSPLHF.

The chain carries TRBV18 and TRBJ1-4, with no clear D. Trimming pared 6 bases from V and 7 bases from J, leaving 6 bases between. CDR1 KGHSH and CDR2 LQKENI come from the germline V gene. This CDR3 contains 11 residues. The CDR3 DNA sequence: TGTGCCAGCTCGGAAACTGAAAAACTGTTTTTT. Translated: CASSETEKLFF. Full variable domain (remainder filled in from reference TRBV18 and TRBJ1-4): NAGVMQNPRHLVRRRGQEARLRCSPMKGHSHVYWYRQLPEEGLKFMVYLQKENIIDESGMPKERFSAEFPKEGPSILRIQQVVRGDSAAYFCASSETEKLFFGSGTQLSVL.

The rearrangement links TRBV7-9 to TRBJ1-2; D unresolved. V was trimmed by 2 bases and J by 4 bases, leaving 17 bases between them. The CDR3 spans 16 residues. Germline CDR1 and CDR2: SEHNR and FQNEAQ (reference sequence). CDR3 sequence reads: CASSLILLDGSYGYTF. In DNA form, the CDR3 reads TGTGCCAGCAGCTTAATCCTTTTGGACGGCTCCTATGGCTACACCTTC.

In DNA, the CDR3 is TGTGCCAGCAGTTACGGAAGGGGGGGAGTGGCAGATACGCAGTATTTT. This encodes CASSYGRGGVADTQYF. This chain links TRBV6-6 with TRBJ2-3; TRBD2 might be the D (7 bases). Germline values: CDR1 MNHNY, CDR2 SVGAGI (reference sequence). The CDR3 covers 16 residues. Trimming removed 2 bases from V and 4 bases from J, with 16 bases in between.

The chain links TRBV6-4 to TRBJ1-1; unclear D gene. The V gene's germline CDR1 is MRHNA and CDR2 SNTAGT. The CDR3 is 14 residues long. Trimming left V 6 bases short and J 3 bases short, with 14 bases between. CDR3 sequence: CASSLSPRDTEAFF. In nucleotides, the CDR3 is TGTGCCAGCAGCCTCTCCCCTCGGGACACTGAAGCTTTCTTT.

The chain links TRBV13 to TRBJ2-3; 12 bases are a match to TRBD2. The V and J ends lost 5 bases and 4 bases, in that order; junction bases with no gene match: 7. The CDR3 is 16 residues long. The germline V gene encodes CDR1 PRHDT and CDR2 FYEKMQ (reference sequence). The CDR3: CASSPRTSGAPDTQYF. CDR3 nucleotides: TGTGCCAGCAGCCCTCGGACTAGCGGGGCCCCAGATACGCAGTATTTT. Using reference TRBV13 and TRBJ2-3 for the parts outside the CDR3, the full variable domain is AAGVIQSPRHLIKEKRETATLKCYPIPRHDTVYWYQQGPGQDPQFLISFYEKMQSDKGSIPDRFSAQQFSDYHSELNMSSLELGDSALYFCASSPRTSGAPDTQYFGPGTRLTVL.